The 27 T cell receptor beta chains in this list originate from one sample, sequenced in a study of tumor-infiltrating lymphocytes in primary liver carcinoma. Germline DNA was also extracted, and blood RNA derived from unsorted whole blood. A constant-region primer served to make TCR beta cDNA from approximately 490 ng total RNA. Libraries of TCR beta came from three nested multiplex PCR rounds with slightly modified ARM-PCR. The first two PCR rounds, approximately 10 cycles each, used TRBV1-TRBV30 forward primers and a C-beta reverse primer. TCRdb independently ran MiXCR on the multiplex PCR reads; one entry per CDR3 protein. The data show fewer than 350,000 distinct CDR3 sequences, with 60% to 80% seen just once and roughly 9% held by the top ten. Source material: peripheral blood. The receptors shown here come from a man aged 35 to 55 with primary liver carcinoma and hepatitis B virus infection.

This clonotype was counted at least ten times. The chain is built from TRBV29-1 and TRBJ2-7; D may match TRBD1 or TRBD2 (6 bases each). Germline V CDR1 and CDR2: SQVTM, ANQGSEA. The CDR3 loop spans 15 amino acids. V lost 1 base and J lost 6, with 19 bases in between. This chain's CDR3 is CSVEVSGASGGEQYF. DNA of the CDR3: TGCAGCGTTGAAGTATCGGGGGCTTCTGGGGGCGAGCAGTACTTC.

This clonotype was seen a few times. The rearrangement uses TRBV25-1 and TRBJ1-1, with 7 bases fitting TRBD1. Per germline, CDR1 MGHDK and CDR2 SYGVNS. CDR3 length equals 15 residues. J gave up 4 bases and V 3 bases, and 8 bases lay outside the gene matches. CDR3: CASSDGRQGSTEAFF. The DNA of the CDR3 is TGTGCCAGCAGTGACGGGAGACAGGGTAGCACTGAAGCTTTCTTT.

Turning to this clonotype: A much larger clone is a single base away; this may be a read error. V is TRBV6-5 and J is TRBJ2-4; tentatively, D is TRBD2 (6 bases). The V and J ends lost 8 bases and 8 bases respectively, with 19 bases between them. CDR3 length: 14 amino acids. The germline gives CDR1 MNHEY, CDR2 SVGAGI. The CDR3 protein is CASGGPFGGHIQYF. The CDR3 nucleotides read TGTGCCAGCGGGGGACCGTTTGGAGGGCACATTCAGTACTTC.

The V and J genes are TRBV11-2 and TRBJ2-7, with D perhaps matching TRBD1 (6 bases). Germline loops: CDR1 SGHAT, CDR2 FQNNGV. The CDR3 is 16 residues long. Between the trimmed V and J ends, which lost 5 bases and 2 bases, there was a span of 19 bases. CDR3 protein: CASSPGWGQATYEQYF. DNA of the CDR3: TGTGCCAGCAGCCCAGGATGGGGGCAAGCCACCTACGAGCAGTACTTC.

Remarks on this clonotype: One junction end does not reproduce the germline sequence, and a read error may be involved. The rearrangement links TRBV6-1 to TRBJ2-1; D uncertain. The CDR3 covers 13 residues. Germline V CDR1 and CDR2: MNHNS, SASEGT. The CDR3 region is CTSRNNIYNEQFF. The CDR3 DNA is TGTACCAGCAGAAATAATATCTACAATGAGCAGTTCTTC.

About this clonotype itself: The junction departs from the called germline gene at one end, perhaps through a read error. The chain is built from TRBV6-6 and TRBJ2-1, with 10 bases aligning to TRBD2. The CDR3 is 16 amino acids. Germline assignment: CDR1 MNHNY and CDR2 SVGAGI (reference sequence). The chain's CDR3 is CSSSTLAGGADNEQFF. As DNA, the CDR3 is TGTTCCAGCAGTACCTTAGCGGGAGGAGCGGACAATGAGCAGTTCTTC.

The CDR3 loop reads CASSQGWIRGTEAFF. The DNA for the CDR3 is TGTGCCAGCAGCCAAGGGTGGATTCGTGGGACTGAAGCTTTCTTT. This rearrangement joins TRBV11-2 to TRBJ1-1; D not resolved. This CDR3 is built from 15 residues. Germline V gene data show CDR1 as SGHAT and CDR2 as FQNNGV. The V and J ends lost 5 bases and 5 bases respectively, with 18 bases between them.

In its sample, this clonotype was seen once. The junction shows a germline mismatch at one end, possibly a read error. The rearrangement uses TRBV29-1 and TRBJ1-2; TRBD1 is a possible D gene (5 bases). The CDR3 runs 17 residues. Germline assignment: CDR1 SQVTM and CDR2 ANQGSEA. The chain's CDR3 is CSIEDRPPSGRLYGYTF. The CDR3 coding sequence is TGCAGCATTGAAGATCGCCCCCCCTCGGGGCGCCTCTATGGCTACACCTTC.

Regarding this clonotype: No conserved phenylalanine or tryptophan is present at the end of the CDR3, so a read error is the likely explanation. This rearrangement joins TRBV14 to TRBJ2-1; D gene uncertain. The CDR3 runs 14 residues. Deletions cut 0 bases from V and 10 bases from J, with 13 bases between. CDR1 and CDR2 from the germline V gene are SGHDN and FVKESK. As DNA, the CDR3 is TGTGCCAGCAGCCAAGATCTAAGGCTTTGGGAGCAGTTCATC. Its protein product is CASSQDLRLWEQFI.

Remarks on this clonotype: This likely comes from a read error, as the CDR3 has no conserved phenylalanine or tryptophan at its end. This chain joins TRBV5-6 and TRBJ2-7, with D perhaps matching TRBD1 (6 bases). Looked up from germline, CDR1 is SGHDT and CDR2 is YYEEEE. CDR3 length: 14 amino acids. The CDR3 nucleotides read TGTACCAGCAGCTTACAGGGAAAGAACTACGAGCAGTACTCC. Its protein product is CTSSLQGKNYEQYS.

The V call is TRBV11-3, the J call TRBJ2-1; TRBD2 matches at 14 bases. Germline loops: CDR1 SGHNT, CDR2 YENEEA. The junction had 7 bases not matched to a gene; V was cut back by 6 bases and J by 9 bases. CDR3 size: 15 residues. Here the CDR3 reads CASSPGTSGRREQFF. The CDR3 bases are TGTGCCAGCAGTCCCGGGACTAGCGGGAGACGTGAGCAGTTCTTC.

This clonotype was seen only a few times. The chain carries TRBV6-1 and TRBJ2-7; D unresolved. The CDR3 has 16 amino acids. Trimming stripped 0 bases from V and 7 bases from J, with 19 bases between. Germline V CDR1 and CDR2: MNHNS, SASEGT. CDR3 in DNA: TGTGCCAGCAGTGAAGCGCTTCGTGGAAACCTCGGAGAGCAGTACTTC. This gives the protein CASSEALRGNLGEQYF.

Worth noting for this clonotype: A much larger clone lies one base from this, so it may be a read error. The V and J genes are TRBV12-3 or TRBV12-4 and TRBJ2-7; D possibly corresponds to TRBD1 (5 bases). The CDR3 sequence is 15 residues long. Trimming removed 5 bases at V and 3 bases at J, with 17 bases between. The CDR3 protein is CASSPDTTQRYEQYF. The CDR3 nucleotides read TGTGCCAGCAGTCCGGACACGACACAGCGCTACGAGCAGTACTTC.

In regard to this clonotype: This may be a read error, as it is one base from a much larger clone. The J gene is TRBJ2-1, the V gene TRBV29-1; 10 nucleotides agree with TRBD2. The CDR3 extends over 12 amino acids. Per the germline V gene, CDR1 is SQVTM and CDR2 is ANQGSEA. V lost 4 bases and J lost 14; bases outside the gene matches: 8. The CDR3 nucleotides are TGCAGCGTTGCCTGGTTAGCGGGAGGAAAGTTCTTC. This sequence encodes CSVAWLAGGKFF.

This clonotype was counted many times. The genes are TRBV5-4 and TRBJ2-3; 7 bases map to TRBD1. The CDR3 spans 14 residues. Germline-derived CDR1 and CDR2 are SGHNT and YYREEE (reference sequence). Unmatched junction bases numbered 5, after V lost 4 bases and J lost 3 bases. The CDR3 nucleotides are TGTGCCAGCAGCCTCGACAGGGAGACAGATACGCAGTATTTT. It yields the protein CASSLDRETDTQYF.

The CDR3 protein is CASSMRGSLSTGELFF. DNA of the CDR3: TGCGCCAGCAGCATGCGGGGGTCCCTGAGCACCGGGGAGCTGTTTTTT. V usage is TRBV5-1 and J usage is TRBJ2-2, with TRBD2 matching 7 bases. CDR1 SGHRS and CDR2 YFSETQ come from the germline V gene. CDR3 length: 16 residues. After removal of 4 bases from V and 4 bases from J, the junction contained 10 bases not matched to a gene.

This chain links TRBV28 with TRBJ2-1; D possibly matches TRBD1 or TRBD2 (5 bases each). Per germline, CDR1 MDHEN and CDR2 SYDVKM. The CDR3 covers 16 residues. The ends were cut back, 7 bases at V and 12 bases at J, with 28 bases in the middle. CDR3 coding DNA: TGTGCCAGCATTGTCGGGAAGGGTAAGGGGAACATTGGGCAGTTCTTC. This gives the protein CASIVGKGKGNIGQFF.

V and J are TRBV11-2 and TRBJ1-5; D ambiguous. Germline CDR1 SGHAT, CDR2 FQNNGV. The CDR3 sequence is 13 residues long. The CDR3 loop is CFSSSSTNQPQHF. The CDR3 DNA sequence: TGTTTCAGCAGCTCCTCGACAAATCAGCCCCAGCATTTT.

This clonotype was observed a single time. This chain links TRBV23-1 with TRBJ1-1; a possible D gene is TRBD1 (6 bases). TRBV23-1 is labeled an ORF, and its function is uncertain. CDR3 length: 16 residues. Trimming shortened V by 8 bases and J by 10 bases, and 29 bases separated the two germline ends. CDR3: CASGRGLQGLVWGAFF. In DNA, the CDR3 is TGCGCCAGCGGTCGAGGACTCCAGGGGTTGGTTTGGGGAGCTTTCTTT.

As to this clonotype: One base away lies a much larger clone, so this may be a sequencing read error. The DNA of the CDR3 is TGTGCCAGCAGTTACGGCAGGACCTACGAGCCGTACTTC. Translation: CASSYGRTYEPYF. The rearrangement uses TRBV6-5 and TRBJ2-7; D not resolved. CDR1 and CDR2 (germline): MNHEY, SVGAGI. The CDR3 runs 13 residues.

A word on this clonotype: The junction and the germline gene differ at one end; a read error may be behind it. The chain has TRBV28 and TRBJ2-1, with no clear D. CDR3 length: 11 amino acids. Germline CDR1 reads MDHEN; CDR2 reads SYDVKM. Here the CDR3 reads CASPSVNEQSF. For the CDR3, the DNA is TGTGCCAGCCCCAGCGTAAATGAGCAGTCCTTC.

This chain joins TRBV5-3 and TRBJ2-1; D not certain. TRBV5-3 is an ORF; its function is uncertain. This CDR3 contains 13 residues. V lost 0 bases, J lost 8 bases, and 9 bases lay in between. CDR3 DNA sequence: TGTGCCAGAAGCTTGGGGGGTGTGGATGAGCAGTTCTTC. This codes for CARSLGGVDEQFF.

CDR3 sequence reads: CASSAGTGGYEQYF. The CDR3 DNA reads as TGTGCCAGCAGCGCCGGGACAGGGGGCTACGAGCAGTACTTC. The rearrangement joins TRBV7-7 to TRBJ2-7, with 11 nucleotides matching TRBD1. The CDR3 totals 14 residues. V trimming: 5 bases; J trimming: 3 bases; junction bases outside the gene matches: 3. Germline assignment: CDR1 SSHAT and CDR2 FNYEAQ (reference sequence).

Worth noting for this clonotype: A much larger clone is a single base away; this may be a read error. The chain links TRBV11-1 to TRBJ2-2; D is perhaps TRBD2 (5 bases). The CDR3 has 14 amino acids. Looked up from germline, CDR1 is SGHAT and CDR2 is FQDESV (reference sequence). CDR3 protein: CASSQDTTDGKLFF. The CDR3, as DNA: TGTGCCAGCAGCCAAGACACCACGGACGGGAAGCTGTTTTTT.

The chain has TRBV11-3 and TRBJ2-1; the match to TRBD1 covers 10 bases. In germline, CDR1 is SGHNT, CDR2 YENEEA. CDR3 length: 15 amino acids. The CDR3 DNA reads TGTACCAACAGCTTAGACCGGGACAGGGGTAATGAGCAGTTCTTC. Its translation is CTNSLDRDRGNEQFF.

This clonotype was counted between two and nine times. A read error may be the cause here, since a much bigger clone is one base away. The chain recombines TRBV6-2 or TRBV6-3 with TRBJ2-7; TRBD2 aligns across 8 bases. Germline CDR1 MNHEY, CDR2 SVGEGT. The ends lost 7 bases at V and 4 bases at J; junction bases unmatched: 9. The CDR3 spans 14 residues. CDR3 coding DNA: TGTGCCAGCACCCCGAGCGGGAGATTATACGAGCAGTACTTC. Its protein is CASTPSGRLYEQYF.

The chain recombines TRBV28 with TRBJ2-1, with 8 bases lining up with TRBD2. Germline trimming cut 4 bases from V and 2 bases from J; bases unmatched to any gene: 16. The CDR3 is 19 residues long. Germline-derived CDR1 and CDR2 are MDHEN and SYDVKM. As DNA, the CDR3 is TGTGCCAGCAGTTCCACCGATATCGGGACTAGGATCACCTACAATGAGCAGTTCTTC. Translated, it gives CASSSTDIGTRITYNEQFF.